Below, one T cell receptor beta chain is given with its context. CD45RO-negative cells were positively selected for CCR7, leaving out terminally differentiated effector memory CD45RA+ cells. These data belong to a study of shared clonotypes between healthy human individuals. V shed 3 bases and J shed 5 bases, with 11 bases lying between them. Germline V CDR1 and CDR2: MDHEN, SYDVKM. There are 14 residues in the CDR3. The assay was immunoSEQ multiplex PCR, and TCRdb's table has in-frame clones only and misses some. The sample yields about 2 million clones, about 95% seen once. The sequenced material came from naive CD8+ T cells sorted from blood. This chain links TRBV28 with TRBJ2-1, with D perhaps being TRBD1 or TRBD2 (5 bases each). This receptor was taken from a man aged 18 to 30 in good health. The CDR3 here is CASSFPGTNNEQFF. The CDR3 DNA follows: TGTGCCAGCAGTTTTCCGGGGACGAACAATGAGCAGTTCTTC.